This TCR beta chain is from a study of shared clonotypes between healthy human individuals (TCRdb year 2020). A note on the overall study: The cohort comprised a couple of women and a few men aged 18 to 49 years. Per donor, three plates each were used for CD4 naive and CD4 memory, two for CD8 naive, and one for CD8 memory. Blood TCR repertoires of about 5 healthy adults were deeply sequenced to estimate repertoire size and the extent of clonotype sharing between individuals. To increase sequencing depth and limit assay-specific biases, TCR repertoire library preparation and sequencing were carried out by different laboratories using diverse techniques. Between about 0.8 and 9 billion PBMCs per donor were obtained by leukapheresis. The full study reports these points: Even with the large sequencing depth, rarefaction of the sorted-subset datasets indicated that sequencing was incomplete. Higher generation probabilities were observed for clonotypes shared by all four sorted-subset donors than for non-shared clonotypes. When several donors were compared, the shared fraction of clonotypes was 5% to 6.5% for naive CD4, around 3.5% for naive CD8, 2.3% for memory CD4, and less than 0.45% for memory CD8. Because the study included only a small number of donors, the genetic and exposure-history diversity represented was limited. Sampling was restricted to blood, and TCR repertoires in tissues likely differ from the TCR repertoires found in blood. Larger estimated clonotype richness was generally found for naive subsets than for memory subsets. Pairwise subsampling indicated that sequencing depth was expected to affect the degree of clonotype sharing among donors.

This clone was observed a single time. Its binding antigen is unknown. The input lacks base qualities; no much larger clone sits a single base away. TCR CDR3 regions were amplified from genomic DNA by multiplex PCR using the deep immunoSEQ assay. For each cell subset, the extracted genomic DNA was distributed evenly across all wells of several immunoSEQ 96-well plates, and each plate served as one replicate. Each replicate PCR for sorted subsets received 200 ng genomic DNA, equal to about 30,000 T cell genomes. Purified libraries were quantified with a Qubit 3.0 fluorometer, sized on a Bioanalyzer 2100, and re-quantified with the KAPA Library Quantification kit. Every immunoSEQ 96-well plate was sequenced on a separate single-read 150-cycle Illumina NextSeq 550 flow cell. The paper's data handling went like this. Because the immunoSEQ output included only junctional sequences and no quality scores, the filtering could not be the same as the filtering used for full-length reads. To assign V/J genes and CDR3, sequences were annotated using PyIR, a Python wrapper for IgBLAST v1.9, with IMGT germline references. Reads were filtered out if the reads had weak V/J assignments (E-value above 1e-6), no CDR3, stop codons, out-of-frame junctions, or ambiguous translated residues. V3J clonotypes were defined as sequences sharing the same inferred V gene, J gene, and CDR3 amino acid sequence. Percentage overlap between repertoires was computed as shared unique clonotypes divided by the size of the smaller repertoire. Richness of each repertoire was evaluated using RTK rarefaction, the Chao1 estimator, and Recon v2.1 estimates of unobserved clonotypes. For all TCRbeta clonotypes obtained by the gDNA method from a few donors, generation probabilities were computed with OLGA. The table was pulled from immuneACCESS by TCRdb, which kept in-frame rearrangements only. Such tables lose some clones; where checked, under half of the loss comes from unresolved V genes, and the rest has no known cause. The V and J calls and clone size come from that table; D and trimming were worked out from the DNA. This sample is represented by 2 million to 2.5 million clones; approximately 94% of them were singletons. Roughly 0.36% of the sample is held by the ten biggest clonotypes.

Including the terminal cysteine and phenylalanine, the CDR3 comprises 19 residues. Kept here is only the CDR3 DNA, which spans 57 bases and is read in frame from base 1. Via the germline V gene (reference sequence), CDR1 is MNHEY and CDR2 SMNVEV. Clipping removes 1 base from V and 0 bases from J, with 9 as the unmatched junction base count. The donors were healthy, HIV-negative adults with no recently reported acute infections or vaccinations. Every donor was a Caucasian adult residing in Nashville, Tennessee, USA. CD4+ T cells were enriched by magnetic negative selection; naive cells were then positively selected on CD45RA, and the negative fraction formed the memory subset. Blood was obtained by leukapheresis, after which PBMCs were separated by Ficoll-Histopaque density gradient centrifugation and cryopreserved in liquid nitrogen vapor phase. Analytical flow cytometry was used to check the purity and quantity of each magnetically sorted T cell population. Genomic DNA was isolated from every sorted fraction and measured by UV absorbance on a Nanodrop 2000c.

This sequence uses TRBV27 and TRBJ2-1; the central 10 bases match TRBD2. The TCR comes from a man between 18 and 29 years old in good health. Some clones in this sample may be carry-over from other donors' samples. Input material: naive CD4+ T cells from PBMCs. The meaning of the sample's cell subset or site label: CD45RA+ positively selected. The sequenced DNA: TGTGCCAGCAGTTTATTCGGAGCGGGAGGGCTGAGCTCCTACAATGAGCAGTTCTTC. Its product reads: CASSLFGAGGLSSYNEQFF.